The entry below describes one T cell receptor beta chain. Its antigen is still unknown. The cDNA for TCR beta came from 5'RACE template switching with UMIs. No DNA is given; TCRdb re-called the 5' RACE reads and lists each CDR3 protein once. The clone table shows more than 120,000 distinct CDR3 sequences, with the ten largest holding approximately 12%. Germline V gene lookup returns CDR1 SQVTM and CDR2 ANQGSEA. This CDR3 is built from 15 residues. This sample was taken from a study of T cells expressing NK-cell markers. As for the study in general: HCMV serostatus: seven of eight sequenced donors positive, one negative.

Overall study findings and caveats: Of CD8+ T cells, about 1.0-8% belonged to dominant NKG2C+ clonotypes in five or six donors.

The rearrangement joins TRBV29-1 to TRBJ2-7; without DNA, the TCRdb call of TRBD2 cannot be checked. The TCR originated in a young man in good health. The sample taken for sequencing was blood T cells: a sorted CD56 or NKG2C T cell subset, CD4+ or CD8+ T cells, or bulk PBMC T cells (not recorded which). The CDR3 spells CSVLSSGRNSYEQYF.